Shown below are 3 T cell receptor beta chains from a single sample sequenced in a study of STAT5B mutations in CD4+ large granular lymphocyte leukemia (dated by TCRdb to the early 2020s). To prepare the library, the immunoSEQ multiplex PCR assay was applied. TCRdb re-hosts the immuneACCESS table, in-frame sequences only. Its copies lack some clones; in the studies checked, an unresolved V gene accounts for under half of them, and the cause for the rest is not known. This sample holds approximately 31,000 clones; approximately 70% were observed only once. In total, the top ten clones hold roughly 2% of the sample. The sample consisted of CD4+ T cells from blood buffy coats. All receptors come from a human donor in good health.

The rearrangement joins TRBV5-1 to TRBJ1-2; 8 nucleotides line up with TRBD1. CDR3 length: 15 amino acids. Per the germline V gene, CDR1 is SGHRS and CDR2 is YFSETQ. The trim removed 3 bases at V and 0 bases at J, leaving 4 bases unmatched. CDR3 sequence: CASSSSGGSNYGYTF. The DNA for the CDR3 is TGCGCCAGCAGCTCTTCAGGGGGCTCTAACTATGGCTACACCTTC.

The J gene is TRBJ1-3, the V gene TRBV7-8; D unresolved. V gave up 6 bases and J gave up 0 bases, with 9 bases separating them. The CDR3 is 14 residues long. Germline CDR1 is SGHVS and CDR2 is FQNEAQ. This CDR3 reads CASSPGHSGNTIYF. CDR3 in DNA: TGTGCCAGCAGTCCGGGCCACTCTGGAAACACCATATATTTT.

CDR3 amino acids: CASSGIRGLGYGYTF. The CDR3 DNA sequence: TGTGCCAGCAGTGGAATTAGGGGGCTGGGCTATGGCTACACCTTC. The chain joins TRBV2 to TRBJ1-2, with TRBD1 matching over 7 bases. V lost 4 bases, J lost 4 bases, and 9 bases stayed unmatched. This CDR3 contains 15 residues. The germline V gene encodes CDR1 SNHLY and CDR2 FYNNEI.